This T cell receptor (beta chain) was found in a study of identical twins (dated by TCRdb to the mid-2010s). For the wider study: To test whether fetal clonotypes persist, the study used deep sequencing on TCR alpha and beta repertoires from monozygotic twins, unrelated adults of various ages, and cord blood. To rule out contamination, the twin experiments were replicated at different times with different library preparation protocols.

The investigation overall reported the following: Because the same donors could not be followed over many years, the conclusions relied on cross-sectional statistical analysis. Out-of-frame TCR alpha sequences shared between twins showed an excess of low generation-probability sequences compared with coincidental sharing between unrelated individuals. Recombination models systematically underestimated out-of-frame TCR alpha sharing in monozygotic twins but agreed with sharing between unrelated individuals. Fewer insertions were carried by abundant cord blood beta clonotypes, a similar but weaker trend appeared in young adult naive repertoires, and no such trend appeared in memory repertoires. Excess twin sharing in beta out-of-frame sequences was weaker because fewer shared sequences lowered the signal-to-noise ratio. Invariant T cells such as MAIT and iNKT could partly confound zero-insertion analyses, although diverse VJ usage argued against such confounding for most clonotypes.

Library generation was performed with 5' RACE. Sequencing used an Illumina HiSeq 2000. Template switching added a universal primer binding site, and the final cDNA carried a unique molecular identifier that allowed TCR cDNA molecules to be counted accurately. First-strand cDNA for TCR alpha and beta chains was synthesized from specific primers in the conserved constant-segment region. To control for contamination, every cDNA library was double barcoded, receiving both a SMART-Mk sample barcode and Illumina barcodes. TruSeq adapter sequences, together with Illumina sample barcodes, were added in two successive PCR steps. TCR alpha and beta cDNA libraries were sequenced on the Illumina HiSeq platform with custom primers. Concerning the study's data processing: MiGEC was used to process raw reads and extract unique molecular identifiers, and MiXCR was used to find CDR3 positions. For each individual, recombination models were inferred using an EM algorithm with the repgenHMM and IGoR tools. Shared clonotype analysis was performed with the tcR package in R, normalizing sharing by the product of cloneset sizes. Out-of-frame nonproductive sequences were analyzed to study raw recombination free of thymic and clonal selection effects. The public reads were run again by TCRdb, first through fastp at Q25 and then through MiXCR, and only productive beta chains were kept. Here each entry gathers all rows of one CDR3 protein and keeps the most common genes and DNA. The authors' filters were not applied to this entry. The sample includes around 370,000 distinct CDR3 sequences, with roughly 9% observed a single time. 8% to 10% of the sample comes from the top ten.

This clonotype was counted at least ten times. What antigen it recognizes has not been identified. No per-base quality is available; no much larger clone lies one base away. Only healthy Caucasian donors were included. The researchers also sequenced three unrelated adults who were not twins: a male aged 18 to 29, a male aged 50 to 59, and a female aged 50 to 59. Miltenyi CD45RO+ enrichment and human naive T-cell isolation kits were used to isolate memory (CD45RO+) and naive T cells from PBMC. The receptor's source is a woman in her fifties or sixties in good health. Sequenced input: naive T cells sorted from blood. This specimen's cell subset or site label, interpreted: cells isolated with a human naive T-cell isolation kit.

The CDR3 protein sequence reads: CASSSPRTVTYEQYF. The bases read TGTGCCAGCAGTTCCCCCCGGACAGTTACCTACGAGCAGTACTTC. The rearranged chain carries TRBV6-5 and TRBJ2-7; the D segment could be TRBD1, given 6 matching bases. Between the V and J ends, shortened by 4 bases and 2 bases respectively, the junction contains 15 bases. Looking up the germline V gene yields CDR1 MNHEY and CDR2 SVGAGI. The CDR3 sequence holds 15 residues, the cysteine and phenylalanine included. Only CDR3 DNA is held: 45 bases, read in frame from base 1.